This record looks at one T cell receptor (beta chain) sequence and its context. Its antigen is undetermined. The data belong to a study of shared clonotypes between healthy human individuals. TCRdb's copy holds only in-frame clones and misses some; the assay was immunoSEQ multiplex PCR. The sample shows about 2 million clones, 85% to 95% of them seen only once. V trimming: 0 bases; J trimming: 5 bases; junction bases outside the gene matches: 0. Germline lookup yields CDR1 LNHDA and CDR2 SQIVND (reference sequence). The CDR3 contains 15 residues. Overall study results and limits: The sharing of about 5.3% of naive CD4 clonotypes was seen across a handful of donors. Unshared clonotypes carried lower generation probabilities than those common to all four donors. Clonotype sharing among donors was expected to depend on sequencing depth.

This TCR came from a man between 18 and 35 years old in good health. What was sequenced was naive CD4+ T cells sorted from blood. Subset reported: CD45RA+ positively selected. This rearrangement joins TRBV19 to TRBJ1-6; 8 bases match TRBD1. Here the CDR3 DNA reads TGTGCCAGTAGTATAGAGACAGGGGATAATTCACCCCTCCACTTT. This sequence encodes CASSIETGDNSPLHF. The whole variable domain, remainder taken from reference TRBV19 and TRBJ1-6, is DGGITQSPKYLFRKEGQNVTLSCEQNLNHDAMYWYRQDPGQGLRLIYYSQIVNDFQKGDIAEGYSVSREKKESFPLTVTSAQKNPTAFYLCASSIETGDNSPLHFGNGTRLTVT.